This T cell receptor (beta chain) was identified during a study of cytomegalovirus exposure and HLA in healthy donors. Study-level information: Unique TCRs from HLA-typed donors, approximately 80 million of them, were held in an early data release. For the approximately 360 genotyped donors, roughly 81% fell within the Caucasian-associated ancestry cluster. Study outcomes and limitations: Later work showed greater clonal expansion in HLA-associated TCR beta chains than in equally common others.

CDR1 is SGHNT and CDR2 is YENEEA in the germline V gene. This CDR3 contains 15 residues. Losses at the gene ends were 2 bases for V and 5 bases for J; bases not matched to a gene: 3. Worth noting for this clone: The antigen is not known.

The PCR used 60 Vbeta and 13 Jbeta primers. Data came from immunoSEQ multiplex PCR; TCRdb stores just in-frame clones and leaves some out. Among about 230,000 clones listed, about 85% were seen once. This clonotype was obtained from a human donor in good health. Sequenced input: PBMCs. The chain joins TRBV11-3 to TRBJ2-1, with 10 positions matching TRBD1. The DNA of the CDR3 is TGTGCCAGCAGCTTAACGGGACAGGGGAACAATGAGCAGTTCTTC. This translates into CASSLTGQGNNEQFF.